This entry lists 7 T cell receptor beta chains sequenced from one sample in a study of HIV-infected patients and healthy controls. In TCRdb, the 5' RACE reads were re-called with MiXCR into one record per CDR3 protein. The table records roughly 68,000 distinct CDR3 sequences, roughly 19% of them present only once. The specimen was CD4+ T cells from blood. The receptors were sampled from a human donor in good health.

The table lists this clonotype with many counts. The chain employs TRBV12-3 or TRBV12-4 and TRBJ1-2; D remains unclear. Trimming shortened V by 6 bases and J by 2 bases, and 4 bases separated the two germline ends. The CDR3 is made up of 11 amino acids. The CDR3 sequence is CASRTNYGYTF. The CDR3 bases are TGTGCCAGCAGGACAAACTATGGCTACACCTTC.

This clonotype was counted only a few times. V is TRBV6-5 and J is TRBJ1-5; no firm D call. CDR3 length: 13 amino acids. Trimming cost V 6 bases and J 3 bases, with 9 bases left between them. From germline, CDR1 is MNHEY and CDR2 SVGAGI. The chain's CDR3 is CASSFDNNQPQHF. CDR3 bases: TGTGCCAGCAGCTTCGACAACAATCAGCCCCAGCATTTT.

V gene TRBV19 combines with J gene TRBJ2-5, with 7 bases matching TRBD1. Germline lookup yields CDR1 LNHDA and CDR2 SQIVND (reference sequence). V shed 6 bases and J 3 bases; nucleotides not matched to a gene: 13. The CDR3 extends over 16 amino acids. CDR3 DNA: TGTGCCAGTAGCATGAACAGACAGGGAACGAAAGAGACCCAGTACTTC. Amino acid sequence: CASSMNRQGTKETQYF.

Details on this clonotype: Germline and junction disagree at one end, which may indicate a read error. The genes are TRBV20-1 and TRBJ2-3; 7 positions agree with TRBD2. This CDR3 comprises 13 residues. The V gene's germline CDR1 is DFQATT and CDR2 SNEGSKA (reference sequence). The CDR3 sequence: CSARGGSSDTQYF. The CDR3 DNA reads TGCAGTGCGAGAGGCGGGAGTTCAGATACGCAGTATTTT.

The chain links TRBV7-2 to TRBJ1-6, with 9 bases fitting TRBD1. The CDR3 contains 14 residues. Trimming removed 8 bases from V and 7 bases from J; junction bases left unmatched: 6. Looked up from germline, CDR1 is SGHTA and CDR2 is FQGNSA. The CDR3 bases are TGTGCCAGCGGGACAGGGTACAAAAATTCACCCCTCCACTTT. This codes for CASGTGYKNSPLHF.

The chain has TRBV10-2 and TRBJ2-2; D may match TRBD1 or TRBD2 (6 bases each). V lost 7 bases and J 5 bases, leaving 11 bases between the germline ends. CDR1 and CDR2 from the germline V gene are WSHSY and SAAADI. This CDR3 is built from 13 residues. CDR3 sequence (DNA): TGCGCCAGCAAGCAGGGGAGGACCGGGGAGCTGTTTTTT. This gives the protein CASKQGRTGELFF.

V usage is TRBV19 and J usage is TRBJ2-3; the match to TRBD2 covers 11 bases. CDR1 and CDR2 from the germline V gene are LNHDA and SQIVND (reference sequence). The CDR3 length is 17 residues. V shed 5 bases and J 6 bases; nucleotides not matched to a gene: 13. The CDR3 here is CASSRNPLAGVADTQYF. The DNA for the CDR3 is TGTGCCAGTAGTCGCAATCCACTAGCGGGAGTGGCGGATACGCAGTATTTT.